This TCR beta chain originates from a study of human T cells and chemical hapten exposure (dated by TCRdb to the early 2020s). Looking at the study overall: For sensitization, 2% DPC in acetone was applied to a 2 cm by 2 cm area of upper inner arm skin. Throughout the study period of about 25 weeks, patients also received therapeutic DPC doses to the scalp every week. Patch testing was performed on the upper back with Finn chambers containing 0.01% DPC, and the patch tests were scored after 6 days according to International Contact Dermatitis Research Group standards. The patient cohort, mostly female, included alopecia areata with under or over 50% scalp involvement, alopecia totalis and alopecia universalis. Libraries were combined into a pool for sequencing, and differences in TCR yield between samples came mainly from small differences in library volumes within the pool. Peripheral blood TCR repertoire changes were tracked in vivo in alopecia patients during primary and secondary sensitization to the hapten diphenylcyclopropenone (DPC). Blood was sampled from patients pre-sensitization (week 0) and at 2, 6 and about 24 weeks after DPC sensitization. Blood for TCR sequencing was provided by twenty-nine alopecia patients at one to four time points (pre-sensitization, 2, 6 and 24 weeks).

The research as a whole found: Expanded TCRs formed significantly more large CDR3 similarity clusters than pre-sensitization or healthy control sets, consistent with antigen-driven responses. Patch test score was positively correlated with the number of PT1 expanded TCRs, with significance at thresholds 8, 16 and 32 but not at 4. After repeated subsampling, the strength of the expansion versus patch-test correlation and the threshold at which it became significant changed. The number of TCRs above 1 in 1000 frequency did not change with DPC sensitization; there was no evidence of global repertoire structure alterations. Alopecia, a presumed autoimmune disease, was present in all patients, so the immune response of the patients might differ from that of healthy individuals.

According to the study, the label for this sample's time point signals: pre-sensitization, week 0. This specimen's treatment or condition label, per the study, means: therapeutic diphenylcyclopropenone sensitization with weekly scalp DPC. At each patch-test visit, blood was drawn before the patch test was applied. Patients were considered eligible if aged 18 to 70, diagnosed with alopecia and deemed suitable for DPC therapy, and patients were excluded if pregnant. Total RNA was extracted from unfractionated whole blood collected in Tempus Blood RNA tubes. The library relied on RACE. The reads were generated on a NextSeq 500. During library preparation, unique molecular identifiers were attached to individual cDNA molecules so that TCRs could be counted in a quantitative, reproducible way. Both TCR alpha and TCR beta chains were sequenced from each blood RNA sample. In the original analysis: Samples had a median of roughly 98,000 TCRs, with a range from roughly 20,000 to 700,000. The Decombinator software suite was used to annotate the V, J and CDR3 of the TCR reads. For the PS versus PT1 abundance plots, all samples were subsampled to the same number of TCRs (28,000). TCRs were defined as expanded if absent before sensitization and observed at least eight times at the 2-week time point. The public sequencing data were trimmed at Q25 with fastp and processed into clonotypes with MiXCR by TCRdb, which kept only in-frame beta chains. Every CDR3 protein is listed once, alongside the most common genes and DNA of its rows. These V and J calls originate from TCRdb's pipeline instead of the authors' own analysis. The sample includes about 62,000 distinct CDR3 sequences, with around 7% observed a single time. About 1.5% of the sample is in the top ten clones.

The germline V gene encodes CDR1 SGHTA and CDR2 FQGTGA. The junction shows trimming of 5 bases on V and 2 bases on J, and the gene matches do not reach 2 bases of it. Reading from cysteine to phenylalanine, the CDR3 counts 16 amino acids. CDR3 DNA is the only sequence kept; it has 48 bases, read in frame from the first base. There are many counts of this clonotype. The target of this receptor is not known. No base quality values were provided; no much bigger clone lies one nucleotide off. This specimen was whole blood, taken in connection with sensitization to the hapten diphenylcyclopropenone (DPC). The V gene is TRBV7-3 and the J gene is TRBJ2-1, with 14 bases matching TRBD2. This sequence originates from a woman in her 30s with alopecia areata. Some clones in this sample may be carry-over from other donors' samples. The DNA reads as follows: TGTGCCAGCAGCCCGGGACTAGCGGGGGCCTACAATGAGCAGTTCTTC. Its product reads: CASSPGLAGAYNEQFF.